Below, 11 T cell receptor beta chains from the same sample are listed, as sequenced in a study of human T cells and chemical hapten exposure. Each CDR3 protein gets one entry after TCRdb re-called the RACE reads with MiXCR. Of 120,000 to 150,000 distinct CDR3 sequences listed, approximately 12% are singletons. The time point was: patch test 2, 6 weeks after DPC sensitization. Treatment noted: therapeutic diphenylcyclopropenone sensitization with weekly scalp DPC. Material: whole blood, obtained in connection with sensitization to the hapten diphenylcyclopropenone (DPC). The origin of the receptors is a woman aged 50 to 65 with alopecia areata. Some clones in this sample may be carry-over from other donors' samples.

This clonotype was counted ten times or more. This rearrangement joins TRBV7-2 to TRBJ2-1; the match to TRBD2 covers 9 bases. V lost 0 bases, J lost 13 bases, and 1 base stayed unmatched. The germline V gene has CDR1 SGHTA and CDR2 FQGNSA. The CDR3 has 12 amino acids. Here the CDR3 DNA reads TGTGCCAGCAGCTTAGCTAGCGGGAGCCAGTTCTTC. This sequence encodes CASSLASGSQFF.

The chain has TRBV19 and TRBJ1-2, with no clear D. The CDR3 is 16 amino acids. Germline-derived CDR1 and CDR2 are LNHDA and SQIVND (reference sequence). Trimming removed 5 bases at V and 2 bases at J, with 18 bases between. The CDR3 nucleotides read TGTGCCAGTAGTCCCACCCCCGTGGGGATGAACTATGGCTACACCTTC. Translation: CASSPTPVGMNYGYTF.

CDR3 loop: CASSPALGTGSVYEQYF. CDR3 DNA: TGTGCCAGCAGCCCCGCCTTAGGGACAGGGTCAGTCTACGAGCAGTACTTC. J is TRBJ2-7 and V is TRBV7-8; 9 positions match TRBD1. The CDR3 is made up of 17 amino acids. Unmatched junction bases numbered 14, after V lost 5 bases and J lost 3 bases. Germline loops: CDR1 SGHVS, CDR2 FQNEAQ. Full variable domain (missing parts from reference TRBV7-8 and TRBJ2-7): GAGVSQSPRYKVAKRGQDVALRCDPISGHVSLFWYQQALGQGPEFLTYFQNEAQLDKSGLPSDRFFAERPEGSVSTLKIQRTQQEDSAVYLCASSPALGTGSVYEQYFGPGTRLTVT.

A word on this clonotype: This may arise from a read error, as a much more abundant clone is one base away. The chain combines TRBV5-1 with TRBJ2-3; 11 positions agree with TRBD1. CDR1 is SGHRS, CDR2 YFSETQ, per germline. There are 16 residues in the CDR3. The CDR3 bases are TGCGCCGGCAGCTTGACCGGACAGGGGGCATCAGATACGCAGTATTTT. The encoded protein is CAGSLTGQGASDTQYF.

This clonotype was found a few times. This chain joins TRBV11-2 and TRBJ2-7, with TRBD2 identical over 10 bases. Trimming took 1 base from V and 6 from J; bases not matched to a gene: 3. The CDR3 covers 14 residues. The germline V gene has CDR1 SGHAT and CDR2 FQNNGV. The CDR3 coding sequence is TGTGCCAGCAGCTTAGTAGCGGGAGGTCGCGAGCAGTACTTC. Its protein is CASSLVAGGREQYF.

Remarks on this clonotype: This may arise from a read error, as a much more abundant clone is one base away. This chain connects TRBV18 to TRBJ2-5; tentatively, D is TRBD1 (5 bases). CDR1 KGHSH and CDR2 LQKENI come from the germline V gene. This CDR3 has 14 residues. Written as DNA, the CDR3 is TGTGCCAGCTCACCCCGACAGCTACAAGAGATCCAGTACTTC. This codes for CASSPRQLQEIQYF.

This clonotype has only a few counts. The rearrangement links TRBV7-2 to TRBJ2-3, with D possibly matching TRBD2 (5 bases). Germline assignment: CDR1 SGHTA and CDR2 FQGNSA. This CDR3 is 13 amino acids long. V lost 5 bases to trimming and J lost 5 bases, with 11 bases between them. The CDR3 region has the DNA TGTGCCAGCAGCACTTTTCGGGGAGATACGCAGTATTTT. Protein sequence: CASSTFRGDTQYF.

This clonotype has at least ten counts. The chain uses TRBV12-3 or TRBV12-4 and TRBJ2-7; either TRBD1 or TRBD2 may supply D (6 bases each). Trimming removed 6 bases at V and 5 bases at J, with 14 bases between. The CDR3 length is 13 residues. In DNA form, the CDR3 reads TGTGCCAGCAGACGCCCTGGGGGGCACGAGCAGTACTTC. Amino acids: CASRRPGGHEQYF.

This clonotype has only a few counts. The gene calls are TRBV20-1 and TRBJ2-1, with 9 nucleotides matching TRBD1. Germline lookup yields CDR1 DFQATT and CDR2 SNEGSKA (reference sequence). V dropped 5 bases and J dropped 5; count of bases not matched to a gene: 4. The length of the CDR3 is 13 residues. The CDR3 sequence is CSARTGVNNEQFF. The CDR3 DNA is TGCAGTGCTCGGACAGGGGTTAACAATGAGCAGTTCTTC.

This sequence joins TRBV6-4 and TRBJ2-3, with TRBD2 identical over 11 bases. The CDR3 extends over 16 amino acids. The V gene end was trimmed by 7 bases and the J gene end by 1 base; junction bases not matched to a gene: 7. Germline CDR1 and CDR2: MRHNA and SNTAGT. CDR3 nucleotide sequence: TGTGCCAGCACCCAGGGACTAGCGGACCGCACAGATACGCAGTATTTT. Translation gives CASTQGLADRTDTQYF.

The DNA of the CDR3 is TGTGCCAGCCGGGACCTCCTTAGTGGCAATCAGCCCCAGCATTTT. This codes for CASRDLLSGNQPQHF. The chain uses TRBV6-1 and TRBJ1-5; perhaps TRBD1 as D (5 bases). V lost 8 bases to trimming and J lost 2 bases, with 16 bases between them. The length of the CDR3 is 15 residues. Germline-derived CDR1 and CDR2 are MNHNS and SASEGT.